These T cell receptor beta chains were read from a single sample in a study of identical twins. TCRdb reprocessed the 5' RACE reads via MiXCR and lists one record per CDR3 protein. The table lists nearly 900,000 distinct CDR3 sequences, 10% to 15% of them singletons, with around 1.6% in the top ten. The sample was also linked to a second study, of yellow fever vaccine responses in identical twins.

Input material: PBMCs. These receptors were obtained from a woman between 18 and 30 years old in good health. Both conserved end residues are part of each CDR3. A D gene is named only where the DNA matches it firmly. Not every row has a clone size; where given, it reads once, few, many or a size class.

v_call: TRBV3-1; j_call: TRBJ1-1; clone_size: many; d_call: -; cdr3_aa: CASSQDRGAFNTEAFF; cdr3_nt: TGTGCCAGCAGCCAAGATCGGGGGGCCTTCAACACTGAAGCTTTCTTT
v_call: TRBV5-1; j_call: TRBJ2-1; clone_size: few; d_call: -; cdr3_aa: CASSLEGSWGDEQFF; cdr3_nt: TGCGCCAGCAGCTTGGAGGGGTCTTGGGGGGATGAGCAGTTCTTC
v_call: TRBV10-1; j_call: TRBJ2-1; clone_size: -; d_call: -; cdr3_aa: CASSDGAGNEQFF; cdr3_nt: TGCGCCAGCAGTGATGGGGCAGGGAATGAGCAGTTCTTC
v_call: TRBV20-1; j_call: TRBJ2-5; clone_size: -; d_call: TRBD1; cdr3_aa: CSAIWDSQETQYF; cdr3_nt: TGCAGTGCTATATGGGACAGCCAAGAGACCCAGTACTTC
v_call: TRBV10-3; j_call: TRBJ2-3; clone_size: few; d_call: -; cdr3_aa: CAISKQGAPGDTQYF; cdr3_nt: TGTGCCATCAGCAAACAGGGCGCCCCAGGAGATACGCAGTATTTT
v_call: TRBV3-1; j_call: TRBJ2-1; clone_size: -; d_call: TRBD2; cdr3_aa: CASIPATGGEQFF; cdr3_nt: TGTGCCAGCATCCCCGCAACGGGGGGAGAGCAGTTCTTC
v_call: TRBV20-1; j_call: TRBJ2-3; clone_size: few; d_call: -; cdr3_aa: CSASTSDGFTDTQYF; cdr3_nt: TGCAGTGCTAGCACGTCCGACGGATTCACAGATACGCAGTATTTT
v_call: TRBV3-1; j_call: TRBJ2-7; clone_size: -; d_call: -; cdr3_aa: CASSHLQQGSLHEQYF; cdr3_nt: TGTGCCAGCAGCCACCTTCAACAGGGTTCTTTACACGAGCAGTACTTC
v_call: TRBV20-1; j_call: TRBJ1-2; clone_size: many; d_call: -; cdr3_aa: CSASSGSGYGYTF; cdr3_nt: TGCAGTGCTAGTTCGGGGTCAGGCTATGGCTACACCTTC
v_call: TRBV5-5; j_call: TRBJ2-3; clone_size: few; d_call: TRBD2; cdr3_aa: CASSFPSGGETDTQYF; cdr3_nt: TGTGCCAGCAGCTTTCCGAGCGGGGGGGAAACAGATACGCAGTATTTT
v_call: TRBV3-1; j_call: TRBJ1-1; clone_size: -; d_call: -; cdr3_aa: CASSRNEGTEAFF; cdr3_nt: TGTGCCAGCAGTAGAAACGAGGGAACTGAAGCTTTCTTT
v_call: TRBV12-3/TRBV12-4; j_call: TRBJ2-3; clone_size: many; d_call: -; cdr3_aa: CASSPRTGTDTQYF; cdr3_nt: TGCGCCAGCAGCCCTCGGACAGGCACAGATACGCAGTATTTT
v_call: TRBV25-1; j_call: TRBJ2-1; clone_size: few; d_call: TRBD2; cdr3_aa: CASRPEPLAGVGNEQFF; cdr3_nt: TGTGCCAGCAGACCCGAACCACTAGCGGGAGTAGGCAATGAGCAGTTCTTC
v_call: TRBV4-1; j_call: TRBJ2-2; clone_size: -; d_call: TRBD2; cdr3_aa: CASSPPAGGPGTGELFF; cdr3_nt: TGCGCCAGCAGCCCCCCGGCGGGGGGGCCGGGCACCGGGGAGCTGTTTTTT
v_call: TRBV7-2; j_call: TRBJ2-3; clone_size: few; d_call: TRBD1; cdr3_aa: CASSLGALQGRKGTQYF; cdr3_nt: TGTGCCAGCAGCTTAGGAGCCCTACAGGGGAGAAAAGGGACGCAGTATTTT
v_call: TRBV5-4; j_call: TRBJ2-5; clone_size: few; d_call: -; cdr3_aa: CASSLGRDALQYF; cdr3_nt: TGTGCCAGCAGCTTGGGGAGGGACGCCCTCCAGTACTTC
v_call: TRBV6-5; j_call: TRBJ2-1; clone_size: -; d_call: -; cdr3_aa: CASSSDLRLSSYNEQFF; cdr3_nt: TGTGCCAGCAGTTCGGACTTGCGCTTGAGCTCCTACAATGAGCAGTTCTTC
v_call: TRBV7-2; j_call: TRBJ2-1; clone_size: few; d_call: -; cdr3_aa: CASSVARDNEQFF; cdr3_nt: TGTGCCAGCAGCGTGGCACGGGACAATGAGCAGTTCTTC
v_call: TRBV4-2; j_call: TRBJ1-1; clone_size: many; d_call: -; cdr3_aa: CASSQPGIAKNTEAFF; cdr3_nt: TGTGCCAGCAGCCAACCTGGGATAGCTAAGAACACTGAAGCTTTCTTT
v_call: TRBV5-1; j_call: TRBJ2-6; clone_size: -; d_call: -; cdr3_aa: CASSQQYGARDLSGANVLTF; cdr3_nt: TGCGCCAGCAGCCAGCAGTACGGGGCGCGCGACCTATCTGGGGCCAACGTCCTGACTTTC
v_call: TRBV5-1; j_call: TRBJ2-1; clone_size: few; d_call: -; cdr3_aa: CASSLAGGGSSNEQFF; cdr3_nt: TGCGCCAGCAGCTTGGCCGGAGGGGGTTCTAGCAATGAGCAGTTCTTC
v_call: TRBV6-1; j_call: TRBJ2-3; clone_size: -; d_call: TRBD1; cdr3_aa: CASSKSGGGKTQYF; cdr3_nt: TGTGCCAGCAGTAAATCAGGGGGCGGAAAAACGCAGTATTTT
v_call: TRBV12-3/TRBV12-4; j_call: TRBJ2-3; clone_size: few; d_call: TRBD2; cdr3_aa: CASSPTGTTSGSDTQYF; cdr3_nt: TGTGCCAGCAGCCCCACCGGAACGACTAGCGGGAGTGATACGCAGTATTTT
v_call: TRBV11-2; j_call: TRBJ2-3; clone_size: -; d_call: -; cdr3_aa: CASSPYRDLYSTDTQYF; cdr3_nt: TGTGCCAGCAGCCCCTACCGGGACTTGTACAGCACAGATACGCAGTATTTT
v_call: TRBV6-2/TRBV6-3; j_call: TRBJ2-2; clone_size: -; d_call: TRBD2; cdr3_aa: CASSGLAADTGELFF; cdr3_nt: TGTGCCAGCAGTGGACTAGCGGCCGACACCGGGGAGCTGTTTTTT
v_call: TRBV6-1; j_call: TRBJ1-2; clone_size: -; d_call: -; cdr3_aa: CASSDPGRTFYGYTF; cdr3_nt: TGTGCCAGCAGCGATCCGGGACGTACTTTCTATGGCTACACCTTC
v_call: TRBV6-1; j_call: TRBJ2-5; clone_size: -; d_call: TRBD2; cdr3_aa: CASSPLAGGAQETQYF; cdr3_nt: TGTGCCAGCAGTCCTCTGGCGGGAGGTGCCCAAGAGACCCAGTACTTC
v_call: TRBV5-1; j_call: TRBJ2-1; clone_size: few; d_call: -; cdr3_aa: CASSSYPGPAEGGQFF; cdr3_nt: TGCGCCAGCAGCTCCTACCCGGGACCCGCAGAGGGTGGGCAGTTCTTC
v_call: TRBV7-2; j_call: TRBJ2-7; clone_size: -; d_call: -; cdr3_aa: CASGQRYEQYF; cdr3_nt: TGTGCCAGCGGACAGCGATACGAGCAGTACTTC
v_call: TRBV29-1; j_call: TRBJ1-1; clone_size: -; d_call: -; cdr3_aa: CSGAGGSGTEAFF; cdr3_nt: TGCAGCGGGGCCGGTGGATCCGGCACTGAAGCTTTCTTT
v_call: TRBV29-1; j_call: TRBJ2-7; clone_size: few; d_call: -; cdr3_aa: CSVAETVSGTRQYF; cdr3_nt: TGCAGCGTGGCCGAGACCGTCTCCGGGACGAGGCAGTACTTC
v_call: TRBV28; j_call: TRBJ2-1; clone_size: few; d_call: TRBD2; cdr3_aa: CASSPVGLAGVNEQFF; cdr3_nt: TGTGCCAGCAGCCCAGTCGGGCTAGCGGGGGTCAATGAGCAGTTCTTC
v_call: TRBV3-1; j_call: TRBJ2-1; clone_size: -; d_call: -; cdr3_aa: CASSQKTTPNYNEQFF; cdr3_nt: TGTGCCAGCAGCCAAAAGACTACACCCAACTACAATGAGCAGTTCTTC
v_call: TRBV12-3/TRBV12-4; j_call: TRBJ2-1; clone_size: few; d_call: TRBD2; cdr3_aa: CACSLRTSGSSAYNEQFF; cdr3_nt: TGTGCCTGCAGTCTACGGACTAGCGGGAGTAGCGCCTACAATGAGCAGTTCTTC
v_call: TRBV28; j_call: TRBJ2-7; clone_size: -; d_call: -; cdr3_aa: CASSLSSAYEQYF; cdr3_nt: TGTGCCAGCAGTTTATCGTCCGCCTACGAGCAGTACTTC
v_call: TRBV12-3/TRBV12-4; j_call: TRBJ1-2; clone_size: few; d_call: TRBD1; cdr3_aa: CASTQTGQGTYGYTF; cdr3_nt: TGTGCCAGCACCCAAACTGGACAGGGTACCTATGGCTACACCTTC
v_call: TRBV12-3/TRBV12-4; j_call: TRBJ1-4; clone_size: -; d_call: -; cdr3_aa: CASSPSGVSNEKLFF; cdr3_nt: TGTGCCAGCAGCCCTAGTGGGGTATCTAATGAAAAACTGTTTTTT
v_call: TRBV20-1; j_call: TRBJ2-7; clone_size: few; d_call: -; cdr3_aa: CSVGDNSYEQYF; cdr3_nt: TGCAGTGTTGGGGACAATTCCTACGAGCAGTACTTC
v_call: TRBV6-1; j_call: TRBJ2-3; clone_size: -; d_call: TRBD2; cdr3_aa: CASSRLAGGSSTDTQYF; cdr3_nt: TGTGCCAGCAGTAGACTAGCGGGGGGGTCTAGCACAGATACGCAGTATTTT
v_call: TRBV24-1; j_call: TRBJ2-5; clone_size: few; d_call: -; cdr3_aa: CATSDSGLARQGTQYF; cdr3_nt: TGTGCCACCAGTGACTCGGGACTTGCCAGGCAAGGTACCCAGTACTTC
v_call: TRBV12-3/TRBV12-4; j_call: TRBJ1-6; clone_size: -; d_call: -; cdr3_aa: CASSLAGGRVSPLHF; cdr3_nt: TGTGCCAGCAGTTTAGCGGGAGGGAGGGTTTCACCCCTCCACTTT
v_call: TRBV7-9; j_call: TRBJ2-2; clone_size: few; d_call: -; cdr3_aa: CASSLSEQSTGELFF; cdr3_nt: TGTGCCAGCAGCTTAAGCGAACAGAGTACCGGGGAGCTGTTTTTT
v_call: TRBV3-1; j_call: TRBJ2-5; clone_size: -; d_call: -; cdr3_aa: CASSLRDWQETQYF; cdr3_nt: TGTGCCAGCAGCCTGCGGGATTGGCAAGAGACCCAGTACTTC
v_call: TRBV2; j_call: TRBJ2-1; clone_size: many; d_call: TRBD2; cdr3_aa: CASSDLTSGGPNEQFF; cdr3_nt: TGTGCCAGCAGTGACTTGACTAGCGGGGGACCGAATGAGCAGTTCTTC
v_call: TRBV12-3/TRBV12-4; j_call: TRBJ1-4; clone_size: many; d_call: -; cdr3_aa: CASSLALGVRNEKLFF; cdr3_nt: TGTGCCAGCAGTTTAGCTTTGGGGGTCCGTAATGAAAAACTGTTTTTT
v_call: TRBV2; j_call: TRBJ2-1; clone_size: -; d_call: -; cdr3_aa: CASSEIYPTYNEQFF; cdr3_nt: TGTGCCAGCAGTGAAATCTATCCCACCTACAATGAGCAGTTCTTC
v_call: TRBV9; j_call: TRBJ2-7; clone_size: -; d_call: -; cdr3_aa: CASSVGQGFSYEQYF; cdr3_nt: TGTGCCAGCAGCGTAGGTCAGGGGTTCTCCTACGAGCAGTACTTC
v_call: TRBV6-2/TRBV6-3; j_call: TRBJ2-3; clone_size: -; d_call: TRBD1; cdr3_aa: CASSSGGTGGESGTSSYTDTQYF; cdr3_nt: TGTGCCAGCAGTTCGGGGGGGACAGGGGGCGAGAGCGGGACTAGCTCATACACAGATACGCAGTATTTT
v_call: TRBV20-1; j_call: TRBJ1-2; clone_size: -; d_call: -; cdr3_aa: CSARQENYGYTF; cdr3_nt: TGCAGTGCTAGACAAGAGAACTATGGCTACACCTTC
v_call: TRBV7-6; j_call: TRBJ1-1; clone_size: -; d_call: -; cdr3_aa: CASSSSLGENTEAFF; cdr3_nt: TGTGCCAGCAGCTCAAGTTTGGGGGAGAACACTGAAGCTTTCTTT
v_call: TRBV14; j_call: TRBJ2-7; clone_size: -; d_call: -; cdr3_aa: CASSQEQGSSSYEQYF; cdr3_nt: TGTGCCAGCAGCCAAGAGCAAGGTTCCTCCTCCTACGAGCAGTACTTC